This T cell receptor beta chain was recorded in a study of T and B cells in COVID-19 patients. Study information: Blood was sampled from COVID-19 patients who were either actively infected or recovered.

Germline V CDR1 and CDR2: SGHAT, FQNNGV. This CDR3 region has 12 residues. The V end was cut by 5 bases, the J end by 4 bases, with 9 bases between. From blood, about 220-500 ng of genomic DNA served as TRB template. Comment on this clonotype: Antigen specificity is unknown.

Overall study results and limits: Sorted SARS-CoV-2-responsive or tetramer+ T cells and CD4+, regulatory and CD8+ subsets were not yet sequenced. Clonality of TRB repertoires was high in active COVID-19; recovery brought above-healthy diversity and richness.

Multiplex PCR with BIOMED2 TRB-A/B primer pools amplified TRB rearrangements. One entry per CDR3 protein, called by TCRdb with MiXCR from the multiplex PCR reads. Of roughly 23,000 distinct CDR3 sequences listed, 29% are singletons. This chain uses TRBV11-2 with TRBJ2-7; D is unresolved. This clonotype originated in a human donor who had recovered from COVID-19. The specimen sequenced was blood. The CDR3 protein is CASSPQSYEQYF. DNA for the CDR3: TGTGCCAGCAGCCCACAGTCATACGAGCAGTACTTC.